This T cell receptor beta chain was sequenced during a study of PD-1 blockade in classical Hodgkin lymphoma. Across the study: Treatment was intravenous nivolumab, 3 mg/kg every 2 weeks, until progression.

As regards this clone: The antigen is unknown.

Every patient relapsed after autologous stem cell transplantation, and brentuximab vedotin exposure varied. Relapsed/refractory classical Hodgkin lymphoma patients had complete, partial or progressive responses. This table comes from immunoSEQ multiplex PCR, and its TCRdb copy is limited to in-frame clones, with some not included. The sample has about 27,000 clones, about four fifths seen once. Study-wide findings and caveats: As was reported, newly diagnosed patients showed lower baseline TCR diversity than healthy donors did. The baseline diversity of complete responders showed similarity to that of newly diagnosed patients.

Germline loops: CDR1 MDHEN, CDR2 SYDVKM. This CDR3 is built from 15 residues. Trimming pared 5 bases from V and 0 bases from J, leaving 13 bases between. The sequences come from peripheral blood mononuclear cells (PBMCs), collected before the second cycle of nivolumab. This chain joins TRBV28 and TRBJ1-2; no clear D. This clonotype was obtained from a human donor with classical Hodgkin lymphoma. CDR3 sequence: CASSLAQIANYGYTF. The DNA for the CDR3 is TGTGCCAGCAGTCTCGCACAGATAGCTAACTATGGCTACACCTTC.